These 13 T cell receptor beta chains were sequenced from one sample in a study of yellow fever vaccine responses in identical twins. Using its own MiXCR run on the RT-PCR reads, TCRdb lists one record per CDR3 protein. Of around 1,700 distinct CDR3 sequences detected, less than 85% appear once; the ten largest clones hold less than 7%. Sequencing was performed on T cells from blood (PBMCs), unsorted or a sorted subset (not recorded which), taken before or after yellow fever vaccination (not recorded which). The receptors were gathered from a woman between 18 and 29 years old who received the yellow fever vaccine.

The chain uses TRBV29-1 and TRBJ2-1, with 8 bases matching TRBD1. Germline V gives CDR1 SQVTM, CDR2 ANQGSEA. The V and J ends lost 4 bases and 1 base, in that order; junction bases with no gene match: 9. This CDR3 has 16 amino acids. The chain's CDR3 is CSVAVGQGGSYNEQFF. CDR3 nucleotide sequence: TGCAGCGTTGCCGTAGGACAGGGTGGGTCCTACAATGAGCAGTTCTTC.

This sequence joins TRBV4-1 and TRBJ1-5; D may be TRBD1 (5 bases). The V gene's germline CDR1 is MGHRA and CDR2 YSYEKL. CDR3 length equals 16 residues. Trimming left V 4 bases short and J 2 bases short, with 15 bases between. CDR3 in DNA: TGCGCCAGCAGCCCCGCTTTAGCAGGGCGCAATCAGCCCCAGCATTTT. Protein sequence: CASSPALAGRNQPQHF.

This clonotype appeared once. This chain joins TRBV7-2 and TRBJ2-3, with D perhaps matching TRBD1 or TRBD2 (5 bases each). The V end was cut by 4 bases, the J end by 2 bases, with 10 bases between. This CDR3 contains 14 residues. Germline CDR1 reads SGHTA; CDR2 reads FQGNSA. CDR3 in DNA: TGTGCCAGCAGCTCCCAGGGAGCCACAGATACGCAGTATTTT. Translation: CASSSQGATDTQYF.

The chain joins TRBV20-1 to TRBJ1-5, with D possibly TRBD1 on 5 matching bases. V was trimmed by 5 bases and J by 4 bases, leaving 24 bases between them. The CDR3 covers 17 residues. CDR1 is DFQATT, CDR2 SNEGSKA, per germline (reference sequence). CDR3 loop: CSALPDERGFGNQPQHF. The DNA of the CDR3 is TGCAGTGCTCTCCCGGACGAGAGGGGATTTGGAAATCAGCCCCAGCATTTT.

The chain carries TRBV6-1 and TRBJ2-7, with a tentative D call TRBD1 (6 bases). CDR1 MNHNS and CDR2 SASEGT come from the germline V gene. Trimming removed 7 bases from V and 4 bases from J, with 14 bases in between. The CDR3 is 13 amino acids. CDR3 coding DNA: TGTGCCAGCAATGGTGACAGGCGGTACGAGCAGTACTTC. It translates to CASNGDRRYEQYF.

The chain employs TRBV2 and TRBJ2-3; D gene uncertain. The CDR3 sequence is 14 residues long. V lost 4 bases and J lost 2, with 10 bases in between. CDR1 is SNHLY, CDR2 FYNNEI, per germline. CDR3 protein: CASSVGSDTDTQYF. The DNA of the CDR3 is TGTGCCAGCAGTGTTGGGTCAGACACAGATACGCAGTATTTT.

The rearrangement links TRBV20-1 to TRBJ2-7; 7 bases are a match to TRBD2. The germline gives CDR1 DFQATT, CDR2 SNEGSKA (reference sequence). The CDR3 runs 17 residues. V was pared by 6 bases and J by 3 bases, with 20 bases of the junction left unmatched. As DNA, the CDR3 is TGCAGTGCCATTAGCGGGCTGAATACCATAAAATACTACGAGCAGTACTTC. Its protein is CSAISGLNTIKYYEQYF.

This chain links TRBV11-2 with TRBJ2-3; no firm D call. The CDR3 loop spans 14 amino acids. Germline CDR1 and CDR2: SGHAT and FQNNGV. The V end was cut by 4 bases, the J end by 1 base, with 9 bases between. CDR3 amino acids: CASSYSHGTDTQYF. The DNA for the CDR3 is TGTGCCAGCAGCTACTCCCACGGCACAGATACGCAGTATTTT.

The chain uses TRBV20-1 and TRBJ2-7; D is unclear. V was pared by 6 bases and J by 5 bases, with 14 bases between. Per the germline V gene, CDR1 is DFQATT and CDR2 is SNEGSKA (reference sequence). The CDR3 sequence is 12 residues long. The CDR3 region has the DNA TGCAGTGCGCTCCCCGGTGGCGACGAGCAGTACTTC. Translation: CSALPGGDEQYF.

This chain joins TRBV15 and TRBJ1-5; D perhaps matches TRBD1 (5 bases). The germline V and J ends were trimmed by 8 bases and 6 bases, with 8 bases remaining between them. Germline CDR1 LNHNV, CDR2 YYDKDF (reference sequence). The CDR3 totals 11 residues. The DNA of the CDR3 is TGTGCCACCGGGGACGTTCAGCCCCAGCATTTT. Protein product: CATGDVQPQHF. Variable domain in full (rest from reference TRBV15 and TRBJ1-5): DAMVIQNPRYQVTQFGKPVTLSCSQTLNHNVMYWYQQKSSQAPKLLFHYYDKDFNNEADTPDNFQSRRPNTSFCFLDIRSPGLGDTAMYLCATGDVQPQHFGDGTRLSIL.

The rearrangement uses TRBV24-1 and TRBJ2-3; TRBD1 matches at 7 bases. The CDR3 runs to 13 residues. The J segment lost 3 bases and the V segment lost 5 bases, leaving 1 base of the junction unmatched. Germline V gives CDR1 KGHDR, CDR2 SFDVKD. CDR3 in amino acids: CATSGQGTDTQYF. As DNA, the CDR3 is TGTGCCACCAGTGGACAGGGAACAGATACGCAGTATTTT.

V gene TRBV13 combines with J gene TRBJ2-3; D gene unclear. The V end was cut by 5 bases, the J end by 0 bases, with 9 bases between. Germline loops: CDR1 PRHDT, CDR2 FYEKMQ (reference sequence). The CDR3 runs to 14 residues. The CDR3 bases are TGTGCCAGCAGCCTACAGTCTAGCACAGATACGCAGTATTTT. Protein product: CASSLQSSTDTQYF.

This rearrangement joins TRBV15 to TRBJ2-1; weak D call: TRBD1 (6 bases). Germline CDR1 and CDR2: LNHNV and YYDKDF (reference sequence). Between the trimmed V and J ends, which lost 0 bases and 6 bases, there was a span of 9 bases. The CDR3 is 14 amino acids. CDR3 region: CATSRDPGANEQFF. The CDR3 DNA is TGTGCCACCAGCAGAGACCCAGGGGCCAATGAGCAGTTCTTC.